What follows are 15 T cell receptor beta chains derived from one specimen sequenced in a study of lymphopenia after photon versus proton radiotherapy. Sequencing used immunoSEQ multiplex PCR; TCRdb keeps in-frame clones, though not all of them. Of 52,000 or so clones in the sample, roughly 90% were seen once. Sequencing was performed on peripheral blood, taken from a patient treated with photon-based radiotherapy. Every receptor here comes from a woman between 40 and 50 years old with cholangiocarcinoma.

V gene TRBV19 combines with J gene TRBJ1-2; 9 nucleotides match TRBD1. CDR1 LNHDA and CDR2 SQIVND come from the germline V gene (reference sequence). The CDR3 spans 14 residues. V lost 3 bases to trimming and J lost 8 bases; unmatched junction nucleotides: 7. The CDR3: CASSISVGQGGYTF. The DNA for the CDR3 is TGTGCCAGTAGTATCTCGGTGGGACAGGGAGGCTACACCTTC.

The chain links TRBV6-1 to TRBJ1-3, with D tentatively TRBD1 (5 bases). Germline V CDR1 and CDR2: MNHNS, SASEGT. With 8 bases removed from V and 4 bases from J, the gap between germline ends came to 18 bases. The length of the CDR3 is 15 residues. CDR3 amino acids: CASSGTAESGNTIYF. The CDR3 region has the DNA TGTGCCAGCTCCGGGACGGCTGAGTCGGGAAACACCATATATTTT.

The chain links TRBV5-8 to TRBJ2-7, with a possible D match to TRBD1 (5 bases). The germline V gene encodes CDR1 SGHTS and CDR2 YDEGEE. CDR3 length: 14 residues. The V and J ends lost 5 bases and 2 bases respectively, with 14 bases between them. CDR3 residues: CASRGRKGAYEQYF. Written as DNA, the CDR3 is TGTGCCAGCAGGGGCAGGAAAGGGGCCTACGAGCAGTACTTC.

CDR3 sequence reads: CASRGTAYNSPLHF. CDR3 sequence (DNA): TGTGCCAGCAGGGGAACAGCCTATAATTCACCCCTCCACTTT. The J gene is TRBJ1-6, the V gene TRBV6-1; D uncertain. Between the trimmed V and J ends, which lost 6 bases and 2 bases, there was a span of 8 bases. CDR1 and CDR2 from the germline V gene are MNHNS and SASEGT. The CDR3 is 14 residues long.

The sample holds a few counts of this clone. This chain links TRBV27 with TRBJ1-6; unclear D gene. Germline CDR1 reads MNHEY; CDR2 reads SMNVEV (reference sequence). This CDR3 spans 14 amino acids. V was trimmed by 8 bases and J by 10 bases, leaving 18 bases between them. The CDR3 sequence: CASSTGGSQSPLHF. The CDR3 nucleotides are TGTGCCAGCTCAACGGGAGGGAGCCAGTCACCCCTCCACTTT.

The chain has TRBV6-1 and TRBJ1-1, with TRBD1 as a possible D gene (6 bases). The CDR3 totals 14 residues. Deletions cut 8 bases from V and 3 bases from J, with 16 bases between. Germline CDR1 and CDR2: MNHNS and SASEGT. The CDR3 here is CASSARSGDTEAFF. For the CDR3, the DNA is TGTGCCAGCTCGGCGAGGTCAGGGGACACTGAAGCTTTCTTT.

The chain couples TRBV9 to TRBJ1-1, with TRBD1 as a possible D gene (5 bases). Trimming removed 4 bases from V and 3 bases from J, with 13 bases in between. Germline loops: CDR1 SGDLS, CDR2 YYNGEE. The CDR3 is made up of 14 amino acids. DNA of the CDR3: TGTGCCAGCAGCCGCGATCTCAGGGACACTGAAGCTTTCTTT. Its translation is CASSRDLRDTEAFF.

The chain carries TRBV5-1 and TRBJ2-1, with TRBD2 matching over 13 bases. CDR1 and CDR2 from the germline V gene are SGHRS and YFSETQ. The length of the CDR3 is 15 residues. The V gene end was trimmed by 4 bases and the J gene end by 6 bases; junction bases not matched to a gene: 4. The CDR3 sequence: CASSRGTSGVNEQFF. Written as DNA, the CDR3 is TGCGCCAGCAGCAGAGGGACTAGCGGGGTCAATGAGCAGTTCTTC.

This clone was seen more than once but under ten times. The chain has TRBV19 and TRBJ1-5, with TRBD1 matching over 9 bases. The length of the CDR3 is 13 residues. After removal of 9 bases from V and 7 bases from J, the junction contained 7 bases not matched to a gene. Germline CDR1 reads LNHDA; CDR2 reads SQIVND (reference sequence). CDR3 loop: CASQQGARQPQHF. As DNA, the CDR3 is TGTGCCAGCCAACAGGGGGCCAGGCAGCCCCAGCATTTT.

J is TRBJ1-1 and V is TRBV18; 11 bases match TRBD1. V shed 4 bases and J 1 base; nucleotides not matched to a gene: 11. The CDR3 totals 18 residues. CDR1 and CDR2 (germline): KGHSH, LQKENI. The CDR3 DNA sequence: TGTGCCAGCTCACTGATTGGACAGGGGGCCGATACGAACACTGAAGCTTTCTTT. Its translation: CASSLIGQGADTNTEAFF.

This chain uses TRBV10-1 with TRBJ1-3, with D unresolved. Germline-derived CDR1 and CDR2 are WNHNN and SYGVQD (reference sequence). V lost 6 bases and J lost 1, with 10 bases in between. The CDR3 covers 14 residues. The CDR3 sequence: CASSGGESGNTIYF. In DNA form, the CDR3 reads TGCGCCAGCAGCGGAGGAGAGTCTGGAAACACCATATATTTT.

The rearrangement links TRBV7-3 to TRBJ2-3; D perhaps matches TRBD1 (6 bases). This CDR3 contains 19 residues. The ends were cut back, 2 bases at V and 0 bases at J, with 21 bases in the middle. Per germline, CDR1 SGHTA and CDR2 FQGTGA. In DNA form, the CDR3 reads TGTGCCAGCAGCTTACCTGAGGATTCCGGGACATCTAGCACAGATACGCAGTATTTT. It translates to CASSLPEDSGTSSTDTQYF. Full variable domain (remainder filled in from reference TRBV7-3 and TRBJ2-3): GAGVSQTPSNKVTEKGKYVELRCDPISGHTALYWYRQSLGQGPEFLIYFQGTGAADDSGLPNDRFFAVRPEGSVSTLKIQRTERGDSAVYLCASSLPEDSGTSSTDTQYFGPGTRLTVL.

The chain is built from TRBV2 and TRBJ2-1; TRBD1 is a possible D gene (8 bases). Germline lookup yields CDR1 SNHLY and CDR2 FYNNEI. Trimming cost V 1 base and J 3 bases, with 16 bases left between them. The CDR3 runs 17 residues. In DNA form, the CDR3 reads TGTGCCAGCAGTGAAGAGTTGGACAGGGAGGGCTACAATGAGCAGTTCTTC. Residues: CASSEELDREGYNEQFF.

The V and J genes are TRBV28 and TRBJ1-5, with a possible D match to TRBD1 (6 bases). Germline loops: CDR1 MDHEN, CDR2 SYDVKM. V shed 5 bases and J shed 7 bases, with 15 bases lying between them. This CDR3 region has 14 residues. This CDR3 reads CASSLSGVRQPQHF. The CDR3 DNA follows: TGTGCCAGCAGTCTTTCAGGGGTTAGACAGCCCCAGCATTTT.

The chain recombines TRBV14 with TRBJ1-2, with unresolved D. The CDR3 is 13 residues long. Germline lookup yields CDR1 SGHDN and CDR2 FVKESK. V was trimmed by 1 base and J by 1 base, leaving 4 bases between them. As DNA, the CDR3 is TGTGCCAGCAGCCAAGTCAGTAACTATGGCTACACCTTC. Translated, it gives CASSQVSNYGYTF.